This TCR beta chain was sequenced during a study of technical replicates of blood from several donors. CDR1 and CDR2 from the germline V gene are LNHDA and SQIVND (reference sequence). V dropped 7 bases and J dropped 4 bases, with 10 bases sitting between them. The CDR3 loop spans 12 amino acids. Clones were sequenced by immunoSEQ multiplex PCR, and TCRdb holds only the in-frame ones, with some missing. Of more than 65,000 clones listed, approximately 93% are singletons. The sample taken for sequencing was T cells isolated from PBMCs. The TCR originated in a human donor in good health. This chain uses TRBV19 with TRBJ1-1, with TRBD1 as a possible D gene (6 bases). The CDR3 reads CASNIGGTEAFF. The CDR3 DNA reads TGTGCCAGTAACATAGGGGGCACTGAAGCTTTCTTT.